Listed here are 18 T cell receptor beta chains from one sample, sequenced in a study. TCRdb ran MiXCR on the RT-PCR reads and lists one entry per CDR3 protein. Of 550,000 to 750,000 distinct CDR3 sequences detected, around 14% appear once; the ten largest clones hold about 3.6%. Sequences were obtained from memory CD4+ T cells from blood. The receptor source for this set is a female donor in good health, serving as a healthy control.

A remark on this clonotype: The CDR3 ends on some other residue instead of the conserved phenylalanine or tryptophan, so this is likely a read error. It is unclear where the CDR3 begins or ends on the DNA, so no DNA is shown, and the CDR3 is as TCRdb lists it. The chain carries TRBV7-2 and TRBJ1-3. The CDR3 is made up of 13 amino acids, end residues included. Germline V gene data show CDR1 as SGHTA and CDR2 as FQGNSA. The CDR3 region is CASSFAAGGELFR.

The chain recombines TRBV28 with TRBJ2-7; 7 positions match TRBD1. The CDR3 is 14 amino acids. Unmatched junction bases numbered 3, after V lost 4 bases and J lost 0 bases. Germline-derived CDR1 and CDR2 are MDHEN and SYDVKM. The CDR3 DNA reads as TGTGCCAGCAGTTCGGACAGGAGCTCCTACGAGCAGTACTTC. It encodes CASSSDRSSYEQYF.

J is TRBJ1-1 and V is TRBV28, with TRBD1 matching 7 bases. Germline V CDR1 and CDR2: MDHEN, SYDVKM. V was pared by 2 bases and J by 7 bases, with 10 bases of the junction left unmatched. CDR3 length equals 15 residues. In nucleotides, the CDR3 is TGTGCCAGCAGTTTAACTCGTCCGGGACAGCTTGAAGCTTTCTTT. It codes for CASSLTRPGQLEAFF.

The chain joins TRBV29-1 to TRBJ2-5; a possible D gene is TRBD1 (5 bases). Germline V gene sequence: CDR1 SQVTM, CDR2 ANQGSEA. The CDR3 has 13 residues. The V gene lost 8 bases and the J gene lost 2 bases, with 15 bases spanning the gap. CDR3 in amino acids: CSSAPGSQETQYF. The CDR3 bases are TGCAGCTCGGCCCCAGGGTCTCAAGAGACCCAGTACTTC.

Many counts were recorded for this clonotype. The genes are TRBV12-3 or TRBV12-4 and TRBJ2-1; 10 nucleotides align to TRBD2. The CDR3 has 15 amino acids. V trimming: 6 bases; J trimming: 7 bases; junction bases outside the gene matches: 9. The DNA of the CDR3 is TGTGCCAGCAGACAAGCGGGAGGGCCAGGGAATGAGCAGTTCTTC. It codes for CASRQAGGPGNEQFF.

The gene calls are TRBV2 and TRBJ1-1; D remains ambiguous. Germline V CDR1 and CDR2: SNHLY, FYNNEI. The V and J ends lost 4 bases and 2 bases respectively, with 11 bases between them. The length of the CDR3 is 14 residues. The DNA for the CDR3 is TGTGCCAGCAGTGGTGCAAACGAAAACACTGAAGCTTTCTTT. This encodes CASSGANENTEAFF.

This clonotype was counted between two and nine times. J is TRBJ2-7 and V is TRBV6-5, with D possibly being TRBD2 (5 bases). CDR1 is MNHEY and CDR2 is SVGAGI in the germline V gene. The CDR3 sequence is 14 residues long. Trimming stripped 7 bases from V and 4 bases from J, with 17 bases between. CDR3 in amino acids: CASTVGRGDYEQYF. The CDR3 DNA sequence: TGTGCCAGCACCGTTGGTCGGGGTGATTACGAGCAGTACTTC.

V gene TRBV29-1 combines with J gene TRBJ2-7; the match to TRBD1 covers 7 bases. The CDR3 extends over 12 amino acids. Germline CDR1 is SQVTM and CDR2 is ANQGSEA. J lost 3 bases, V lost 3 bases, and 2 bases had no gene match. The CDR3 is CSVEAGGYEQYF. CDR3 DNA: TGCAGCGTTGAGGCAGGGGGCTACGAGCAGTACTTC.

This clonotype was seen only a few times. This sequence joins TRBV7-9 and TRBJ2-7; D may match TRBD1 or TRBD2 (5 bases each). The CDR3 contains 16 residues. Deletions cut 7 bases from V and 1 base from J, with 20 bases between. CDR1 and CDR2 from the germline V gene are SEHNR and FQNEAQ (reference sequence). The CDR3 here is CASTESRGALSYEQYF. In DNA, the CDR3 is TGTGCCAGCACCGAATCAAGAGGGGCTTTGTCCTACGAGCAGTACTTC. The full variable domain, with the rest looked up from reference TRBV7-9 and TRBJ2-7, is DTGVSQNPRHKITKRGQNVTFRCDPISEHNRLYWYRQTLGQGPEFLTYFQNEAQLEKSRLLSDRFSAERPKGSFSTLEIQRTEQGDSAMYLCASTESRGALSYEQYFGPGTRLTVT.

J is TRBJ1-1 and V is TRBV20-1, with 9 bases fitting TRBD1. Unmatched junction bases numbered 10, after V lost 0 bases and J lost 11 bases. The CDR3 spans 14 residues. Germline V CDR1 and CDR2: DFQATT, SNEGSKA (reference sequence). CDR3 sequence: CSARDPGQGASAFF. CDR3 coding DNA: TGCAGTGCTAGAGACCCGGGACAGGGAGCTTCGGCTTTCTTT.

This clonotype was picked up many times. The chain uses TRBV6-2 or TRBV6-3 and TRBJ2-5, with TRBD2 as a possible D gene (5 bases). This CDR3 contains 14 residues. CDR1 is MNHEY and CDR2 is SVGEGT in the germline V gene. The V gene lost 6 bases and the J gene lost 1 base, with 12 bases spanning the gap. The CDR3 here is CASSPGAAQETQYF. Here the CDR3 DNA reads TGTGCCAGCAGCCCCGGAGCGGCCCAAGAGACCCAGTACTTC.

This clonotype was seen ten or more times. The CDR3 protein is CASSYLTGDEQYF. The DNA for the CDR3 is TGTGCCAGCAGTTACTTGACAGGGGACGAGCAGTACTTC. This chain links TRBV6-5 with TRBJ2-7; 8 positions match TRBD1. Germline V gene lookup returns CDR1 MNHEY and CDR2 SVGAGI. Unmatched junction bases numbered 1, after V lost 1 base and J lost 5 bases. The CDR3 covers 13 residues.

The rearrangement uses TRBV6-2 or TRBV6-3 and TRBJ2-3, with TRBD2 as a possible D gene (6 bases). Germline V gene data show CDR1 as MNHEY and CDR2 as SVGEGT. The CDR3 is 15 residues long. Trimming stripped 2 bases from V and 2 bases from J, with 11 bases between. CDR3 bases: TGTGCCAGCAGTTACGAGGCGGGGAACACAGATACGCAGTATTTT. Its translation is CASSYEAGNTDTQYF.

The chain is built from TRBV6-5 and TRBJ1-1, with 11 bases that match TRBD1. V was clipped by 7 bases and J by 4 bases; unmatched bases: 5. CDR1 and CDR2 (germline): MNHEY, SVGAGI. The CDR3 runs 14 residues. The CDR3 spells CASTGGQGATEAFF. The CDR3 nucleotides read TGTGCCAGCACCGGCGGACAGGGGGCCACTGAAGCTTTCTTT.

The chain joins TRBV24-1 to TRBJ2-3; 9 nucleotides agree with TRBD1. CDR3 length: 16 amino acids. J gave up 3 bases and V 4 bases, and 7 bases lay outside the gene matches. Germline-derived CDR1 and CDR2 are KGHDR and SFDVKD. The CDR3 region is CATSDFGQGRTDTQYF. The CDR3 DNA is TGTGCCACCAGTGACTTCGGACAGGGGAGGACAGATACGCAGTATTTT.

This clonotype was counted between two and nine times. The gene calls are TRBV11-2 and TRBJ2-7, with D perhaps matching TRBD1 or TRBD2 (5 bases each). Germline values: CDR1 SGHAT, CDR2 FQNNGV. V lost 5 bases and J lost 0, with 11 bases in between. This CDR3 comprises 14 residues. The CDR3 bases are TGTGCCAGCAGCCGGGACGGGCGCTCCTACGAGCAGTACTTC. It yields the protein CASSRDGRSYEQYF.

The J gene is TRBJ2-3, the V gene TRBV10-3; the D gene is possibly TRBD1 (6 bases). Germline V gene data show CDR1 as ENHRY and CDR2 as SYGVKD. The CDR3 is 13 amino acids. V gave up 6 bases and J gave up 0 bases, with 7 bases separating them. The CDR3 nucleotides read TGTGCCATCAGGGGGGCGAGCACAGATACGCAGTATTTT. Translating gives CAIRGASTDTQYF.

V gene TRBV20-1 combines with J gene TRBJ1-5; 8 nucleotides align to TRBD1. V lost 5 bases, J lost 7 bases, and 13 bases stayed unmatched. Germline assignment: CDR1 DFQATT and CDR2 SNEGSKA (reference sequence). The CDR3 runs to 15 residues. In nucleotides, the CDR3 is TGCAGTGCTCGGTTCAATCAGGGGGCTCACCAGCCCCAGCATTTT. It codes for CSARFNQGAHQPQHF.